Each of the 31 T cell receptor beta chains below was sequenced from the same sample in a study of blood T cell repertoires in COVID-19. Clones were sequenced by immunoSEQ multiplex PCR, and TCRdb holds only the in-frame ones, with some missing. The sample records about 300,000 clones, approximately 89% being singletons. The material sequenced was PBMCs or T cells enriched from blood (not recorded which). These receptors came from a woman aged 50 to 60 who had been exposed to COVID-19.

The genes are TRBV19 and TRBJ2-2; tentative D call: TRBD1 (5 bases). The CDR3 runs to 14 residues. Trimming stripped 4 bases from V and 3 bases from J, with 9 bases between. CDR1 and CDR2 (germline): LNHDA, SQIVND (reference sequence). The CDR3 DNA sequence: TGTGCCAGTAGTACAGGGCTCGACACCGGGGAGCTGTTTTTT. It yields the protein CASSTGLDTGELFF.

Written as DNA, the CDR3 is TGTGCCAGCAGTGATTCAGGGGTTGGCTACACCTTC. Protein product: CASSDSGVGYTF. J is TRBJ1-2 and V is TRBV25-1; possible D gene TRBD1, 6 bases. The V and J ends lost 3 bases and 7 bases respectively, with 9 bases between them. Germline CDR1 reads MGHDK; CDR2 reads SYGVNS. CDR3 size: 12 residues.

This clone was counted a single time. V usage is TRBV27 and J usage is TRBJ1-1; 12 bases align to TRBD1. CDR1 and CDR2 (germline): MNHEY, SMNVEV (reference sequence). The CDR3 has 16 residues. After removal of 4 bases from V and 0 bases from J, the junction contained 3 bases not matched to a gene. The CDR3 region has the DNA TGTGCCAGCAGTTCCGGGACAGGGGGCGTGAACACTGAAGCTTTCTTT. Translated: CASSSGTGGVNTEAFF.

The CDR3 protein is CASSALQLAGGDSWGNEQFF. Written as DNA, the CDR3 is TGTGCCAGCAGCGCCCTACAGCTAGCGGGGGGCGACTCGTGGGGCAATGAGCAGTTCTTC. The chain combines TRBV9 with TRBJ2-1; 11 bases map to TRBD2. Germline V CDR1 and CDR2: SGDLS, YYNGEE. The V and J ends lost 3 bases and 6 bases, in that order; junction bases with no gene match: 20. This CDR3 spans 20 amino acids.

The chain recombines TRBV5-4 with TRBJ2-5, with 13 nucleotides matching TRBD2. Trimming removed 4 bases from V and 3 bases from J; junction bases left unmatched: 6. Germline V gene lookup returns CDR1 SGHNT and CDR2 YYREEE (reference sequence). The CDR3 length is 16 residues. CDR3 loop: CASSGGGLAGEETQYF. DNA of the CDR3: TGTGCCAGCAGCGGGGGAGGACTAGCGGGGGAAGAGACCCAGTACTTC.

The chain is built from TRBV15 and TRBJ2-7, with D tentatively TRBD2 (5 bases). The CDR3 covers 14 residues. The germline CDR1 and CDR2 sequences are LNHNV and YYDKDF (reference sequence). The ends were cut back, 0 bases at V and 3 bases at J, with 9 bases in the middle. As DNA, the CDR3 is TGTGCCACCAGCAGAGATTTCGGGAACTACGAGCAGTACTTC. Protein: CATSRDFGNYEQYF.

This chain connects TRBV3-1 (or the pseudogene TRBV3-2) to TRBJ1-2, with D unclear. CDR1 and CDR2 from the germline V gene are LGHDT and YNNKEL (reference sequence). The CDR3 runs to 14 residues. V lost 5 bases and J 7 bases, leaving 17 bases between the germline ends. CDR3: CASSLRLNLGGYTF. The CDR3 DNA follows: TGTGCCAGCAGCTTAAGACTCAATCTAGGTGGCTACACCTTC.

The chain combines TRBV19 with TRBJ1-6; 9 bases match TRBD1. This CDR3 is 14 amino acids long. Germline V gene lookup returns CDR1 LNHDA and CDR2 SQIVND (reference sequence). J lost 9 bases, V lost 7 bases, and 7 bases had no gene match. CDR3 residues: CASKLTGGTSPLHF. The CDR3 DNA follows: TGTGCCAGTAAGCTGACAGGGGGAACTTCACCCCTCCACTTT.

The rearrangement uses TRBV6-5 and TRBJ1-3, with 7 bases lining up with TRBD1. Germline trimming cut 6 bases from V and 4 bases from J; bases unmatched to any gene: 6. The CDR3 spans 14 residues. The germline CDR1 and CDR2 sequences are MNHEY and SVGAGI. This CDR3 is CASSRDSQGNTIYF. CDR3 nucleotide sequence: TGTGCCAGCAGCCGGGACAGTCAGGGAAACACCATATATTTT.

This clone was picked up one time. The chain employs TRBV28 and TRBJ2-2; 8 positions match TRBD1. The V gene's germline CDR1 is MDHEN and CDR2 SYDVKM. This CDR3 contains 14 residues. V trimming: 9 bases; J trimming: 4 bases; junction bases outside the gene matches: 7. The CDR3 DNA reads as TGTGCCAGTACGGAGACAGGGGTCACCGGGGAGCTGTTTTTT. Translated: CASTETGVTGELFF.

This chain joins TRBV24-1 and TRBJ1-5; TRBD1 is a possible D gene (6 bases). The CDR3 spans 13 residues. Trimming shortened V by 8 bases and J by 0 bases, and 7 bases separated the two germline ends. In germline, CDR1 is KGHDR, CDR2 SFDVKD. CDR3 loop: CATKGVSNQPQHF. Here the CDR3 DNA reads TGTGCCACCAAGGGGGTTAGCAATCAGCCCCAGCATTTT.

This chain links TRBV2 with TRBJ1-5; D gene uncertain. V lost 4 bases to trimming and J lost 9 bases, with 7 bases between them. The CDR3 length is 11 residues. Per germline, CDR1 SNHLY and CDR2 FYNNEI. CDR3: CASSAYGPQHF. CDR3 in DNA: TGTGCCAGCAGTGCGTACGGGCCCCAGCATTTT.

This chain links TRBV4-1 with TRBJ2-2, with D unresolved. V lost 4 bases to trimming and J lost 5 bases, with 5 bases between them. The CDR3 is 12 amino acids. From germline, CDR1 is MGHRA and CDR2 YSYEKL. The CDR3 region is CASSRTTGELFF. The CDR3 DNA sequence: TGCGCCAGCAGCCGCACTACCGGGGAGCTGTTTTTT.

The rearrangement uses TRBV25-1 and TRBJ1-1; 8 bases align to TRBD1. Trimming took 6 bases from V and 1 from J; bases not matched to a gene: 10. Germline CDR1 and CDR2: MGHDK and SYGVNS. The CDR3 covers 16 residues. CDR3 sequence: CASRGTGGFGNTEAFF. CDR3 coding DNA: TGTGCCAGCAGGGGGACAGGAGGGTTCGGGAACACTGAAGCTTTCTTT.

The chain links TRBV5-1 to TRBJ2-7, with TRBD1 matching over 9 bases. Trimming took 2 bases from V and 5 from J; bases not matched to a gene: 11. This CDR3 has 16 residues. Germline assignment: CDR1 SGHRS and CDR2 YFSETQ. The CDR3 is CASSFPPGTGSNEQYF. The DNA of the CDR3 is TGCGCCAGCAGCTTTCCCCCCGGGACAGGGTCCAACGAGCAGTACTTC.

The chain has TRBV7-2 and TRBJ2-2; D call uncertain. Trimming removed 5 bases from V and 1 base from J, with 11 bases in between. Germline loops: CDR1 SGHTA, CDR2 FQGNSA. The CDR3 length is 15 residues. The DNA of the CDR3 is TGTGCCAGCAGCCTTAGTGTAGAGAACACCGGGGAGCTGTTTTTT. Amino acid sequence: CASSLSVENTGELFF.

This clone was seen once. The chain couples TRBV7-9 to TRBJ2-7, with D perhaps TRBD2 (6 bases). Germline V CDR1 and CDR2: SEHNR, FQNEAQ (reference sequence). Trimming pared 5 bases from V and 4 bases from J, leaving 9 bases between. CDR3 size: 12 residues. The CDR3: CASSASVYEQYF. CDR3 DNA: TGTGCCAGCAGCGCTAGCGTATACGAGCAGTACTTC.

The CDR3 is CAISDGAYSGNTIYF. CDR3 DNA: TGTGCCATCAGTGATGGGGCTTACTCTGGAAACACCATATATTTT. The chain recombines TRBV10-3 with TRBJ1-3; tentative D call: TRBD1 (5 bases). The germline V gene has CDR1 ENHRY and CDR2 SYGVKD. CDR3 size: 15 residues. V lost 3 bases to trimming and J lost 0 bases, with 9 bases between them.

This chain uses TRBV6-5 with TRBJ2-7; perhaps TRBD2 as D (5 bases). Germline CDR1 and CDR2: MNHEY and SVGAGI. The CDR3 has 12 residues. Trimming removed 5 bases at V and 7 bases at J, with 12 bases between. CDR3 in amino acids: CASSPIRGEQYF. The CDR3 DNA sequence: TGTGCCAGCAGTCCCATTAGAGGGGAGCAGTACTTC.

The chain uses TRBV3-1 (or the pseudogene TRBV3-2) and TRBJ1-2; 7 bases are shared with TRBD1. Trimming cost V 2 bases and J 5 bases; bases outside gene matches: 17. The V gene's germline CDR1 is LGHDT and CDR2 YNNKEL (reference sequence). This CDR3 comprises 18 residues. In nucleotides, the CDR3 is TGTGCCAGCAGCCAACCCCCTGGGACAGCTAGAGGGCTATATGGCTACACCTTC. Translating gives CASSQPPGTARGLYGYTF.

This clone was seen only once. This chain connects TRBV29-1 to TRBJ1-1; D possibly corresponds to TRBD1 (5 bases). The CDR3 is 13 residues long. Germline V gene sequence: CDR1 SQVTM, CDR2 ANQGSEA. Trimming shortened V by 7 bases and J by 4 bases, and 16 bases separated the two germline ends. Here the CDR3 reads CSASTDFTTEAFF. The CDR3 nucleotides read TGCAGCGCATCGACAGACTTCACCACTGAAGCTTTCTTT.

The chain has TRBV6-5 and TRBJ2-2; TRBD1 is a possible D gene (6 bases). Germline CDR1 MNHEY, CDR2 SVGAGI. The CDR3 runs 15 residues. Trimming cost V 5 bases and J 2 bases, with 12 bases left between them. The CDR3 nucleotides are TGTGCCAGCAGTCCCGGGACAAAAAACACCGGGGAGCTGTTTTTT. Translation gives CASSPGTKNTGELFF.

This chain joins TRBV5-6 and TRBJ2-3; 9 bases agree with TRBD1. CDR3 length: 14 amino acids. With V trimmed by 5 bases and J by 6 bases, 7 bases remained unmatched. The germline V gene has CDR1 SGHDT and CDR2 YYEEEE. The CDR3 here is CASRGQGGTDTQYF. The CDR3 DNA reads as TGTGCCAGCAGGGGACAGGGAGGGACGGATACGCAGTATTTT.

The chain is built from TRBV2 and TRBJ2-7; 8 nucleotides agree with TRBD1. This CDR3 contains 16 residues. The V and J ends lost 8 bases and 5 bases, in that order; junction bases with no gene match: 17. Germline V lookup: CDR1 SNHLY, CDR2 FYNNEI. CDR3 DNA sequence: TGTGCCAGCGGGGAAACCAGGGACAGGATAGTCCACGAGCAGTACTTC. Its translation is CASGETRDRIVHEQYF.

The CDR3 loop reads CASAEALNTEAFF. CDR3 in DNA: TGTGCCAGCGCCGAAGCGCTGAACACTGAAGCTTTCTTT. This chain joins TRBV5-4 and TRBJ1-1; D is undetermined. The germline V gene encodes CDR1 SGHNT and CDR2 YYREEE (reference sequence). Trimming pared 7 bases from V and 0 bases from J, leaving 10 bases between. There are 13 residues in the CDR3.

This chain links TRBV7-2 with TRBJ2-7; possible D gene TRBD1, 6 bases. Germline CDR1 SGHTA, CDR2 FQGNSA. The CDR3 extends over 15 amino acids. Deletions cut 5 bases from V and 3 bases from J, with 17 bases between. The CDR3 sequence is CASSPEGGRLYEQYF. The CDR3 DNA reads TGTGCCAGCAGCCCAGAAGGGGGAAGGCTCTACGAGCAGTACTTC.

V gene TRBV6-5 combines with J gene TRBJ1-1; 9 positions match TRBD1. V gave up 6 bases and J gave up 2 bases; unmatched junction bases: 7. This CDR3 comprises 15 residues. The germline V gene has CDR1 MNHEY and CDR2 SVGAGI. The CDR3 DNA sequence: TGTGCCAGCAGCCCCGACAGGGGGGCCAACACTGAAGCTTTCTTT. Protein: CASSPDRGANTEAFF.

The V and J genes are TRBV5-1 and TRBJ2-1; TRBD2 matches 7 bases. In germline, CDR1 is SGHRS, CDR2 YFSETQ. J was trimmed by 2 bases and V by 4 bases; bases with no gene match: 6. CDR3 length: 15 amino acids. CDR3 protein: CASSGSGTTYNEQFF. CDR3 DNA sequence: TGCGCCAGCAGCGGATCCGGGACTACCTACAATGAGCAGTTCTTC.

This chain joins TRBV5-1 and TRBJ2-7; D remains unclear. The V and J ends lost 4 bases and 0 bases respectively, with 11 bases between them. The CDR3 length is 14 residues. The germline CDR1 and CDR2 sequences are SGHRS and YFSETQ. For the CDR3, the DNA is TGCGCCAGCAGCCCCGCTAGGAGCTCCTACGAGCAGTACTTC. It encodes CASSPARSSYEQYF.

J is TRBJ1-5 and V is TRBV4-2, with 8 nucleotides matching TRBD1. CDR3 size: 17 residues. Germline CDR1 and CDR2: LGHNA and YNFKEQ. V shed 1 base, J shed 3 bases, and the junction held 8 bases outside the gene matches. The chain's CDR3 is CASSQVDGQGVNQPQHF. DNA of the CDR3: TGTGCCAGCAGCCAAGTTGACGGACAGGGCGTCAATCAGCCCCAGCATTTT.

The CDR3 region is CASSPLVGELFF. CDR3 bases: TGTGCCAGCAGTCCTCTAGTCGGGGAGCTGTTTTTT. V is TRBV12-3 or TRBV12-4 and J is TRBJ2-2; no definite D call. Deletions cut 5 bases from V and 7 bases from J, with 8 bases between. CDR3 length: 12 residues.